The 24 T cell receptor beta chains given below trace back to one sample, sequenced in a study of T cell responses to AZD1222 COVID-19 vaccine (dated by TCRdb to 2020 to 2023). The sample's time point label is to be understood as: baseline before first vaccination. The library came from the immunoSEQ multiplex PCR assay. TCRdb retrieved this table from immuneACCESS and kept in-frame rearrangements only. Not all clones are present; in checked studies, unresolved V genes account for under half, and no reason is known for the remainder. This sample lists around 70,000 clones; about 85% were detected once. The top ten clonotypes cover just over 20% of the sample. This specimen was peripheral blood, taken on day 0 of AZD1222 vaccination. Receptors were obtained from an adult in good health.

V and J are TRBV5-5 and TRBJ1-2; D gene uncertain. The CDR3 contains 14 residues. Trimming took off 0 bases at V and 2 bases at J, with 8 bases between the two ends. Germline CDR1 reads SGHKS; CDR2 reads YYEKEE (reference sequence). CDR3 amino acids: CASSLVRGNYGYTF. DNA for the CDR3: TGTGCCAGCAGCTTGGTCAGAGGAAACTATGGCTACACCTTC.

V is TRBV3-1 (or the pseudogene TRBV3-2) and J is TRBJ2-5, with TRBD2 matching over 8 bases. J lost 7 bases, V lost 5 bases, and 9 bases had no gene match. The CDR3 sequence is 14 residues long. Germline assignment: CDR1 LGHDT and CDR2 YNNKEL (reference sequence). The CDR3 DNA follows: TGTGCCAGCAGCTTAGCGGGGCAAGCGGGGACCCAGTACTTC. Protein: CASSLAGQAGTQYF.

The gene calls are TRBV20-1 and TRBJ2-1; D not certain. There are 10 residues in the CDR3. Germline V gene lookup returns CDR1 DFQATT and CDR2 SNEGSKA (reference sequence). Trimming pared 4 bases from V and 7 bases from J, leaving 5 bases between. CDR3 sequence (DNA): TGCAGTGCTAAAGGTAATGAGCAGTTCTTC. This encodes CSAKGNEQFF.

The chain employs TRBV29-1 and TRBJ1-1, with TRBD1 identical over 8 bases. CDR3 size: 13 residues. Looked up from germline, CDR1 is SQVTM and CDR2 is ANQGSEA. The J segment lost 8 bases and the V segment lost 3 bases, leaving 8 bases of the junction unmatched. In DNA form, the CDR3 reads TGCAGCGTTGAGCGGGACAGGAATTACGAAGCTTTCTTT. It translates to CSVERDRNYEAFF.

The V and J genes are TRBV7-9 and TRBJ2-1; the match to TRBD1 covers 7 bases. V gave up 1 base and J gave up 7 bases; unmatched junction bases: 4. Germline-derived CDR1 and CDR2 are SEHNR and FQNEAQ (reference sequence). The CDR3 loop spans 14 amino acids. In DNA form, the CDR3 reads TGTGCCAGCAGCTTAGGTTACAGGGGTAATGAGCAGTTCTTC. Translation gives CASSLGYRGNEQFF.

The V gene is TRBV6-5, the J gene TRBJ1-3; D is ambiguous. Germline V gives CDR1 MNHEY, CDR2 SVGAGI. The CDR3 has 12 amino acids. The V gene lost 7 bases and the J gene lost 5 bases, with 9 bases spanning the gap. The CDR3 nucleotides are TGTGCCAGCACCATCAGCCGAAACACCATATATTTT. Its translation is CASTISRNTIYF.

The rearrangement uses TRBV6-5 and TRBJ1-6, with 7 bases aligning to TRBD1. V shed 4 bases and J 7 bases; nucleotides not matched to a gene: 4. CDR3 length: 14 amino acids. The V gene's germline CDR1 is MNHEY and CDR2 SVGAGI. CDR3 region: CASSLGQRNSPLHF. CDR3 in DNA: TGTGCCAGCAGTTTGGGACAGAGAAATTCACCCCTCCACTTT.

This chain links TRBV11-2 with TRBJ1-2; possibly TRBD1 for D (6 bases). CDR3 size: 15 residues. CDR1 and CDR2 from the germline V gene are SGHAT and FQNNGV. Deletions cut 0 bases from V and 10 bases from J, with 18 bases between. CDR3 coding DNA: TGTGCCAGCAGCTTAGATCAGGGACACCCAACGGTCTACACCTTC. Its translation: CASSLDQGHPTVYTF. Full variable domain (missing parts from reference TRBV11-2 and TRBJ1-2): EAGVAQSPRYKIIEKRQSVAFWCNPISGHATLYWYQQILGQGPKLLIQFQNNGVVDDSQLPKDRFSAERLKGVDSTLKIQPAKLEDSAVYLCASSLDQGHPTVYTFGSGTRLTVV.

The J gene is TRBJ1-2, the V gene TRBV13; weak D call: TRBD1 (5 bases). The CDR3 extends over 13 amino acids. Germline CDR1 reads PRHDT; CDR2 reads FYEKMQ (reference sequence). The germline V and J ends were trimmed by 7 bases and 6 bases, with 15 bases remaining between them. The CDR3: CASTNVRGHGYTF. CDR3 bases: TGTGCCAGCACCAATGTAAGGGGACATGGCTACACCTTC.

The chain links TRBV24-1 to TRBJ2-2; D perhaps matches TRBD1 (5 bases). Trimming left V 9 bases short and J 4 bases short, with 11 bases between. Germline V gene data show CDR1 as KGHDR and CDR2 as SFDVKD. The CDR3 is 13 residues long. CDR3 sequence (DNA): TGTGCCACCGGGGCGGAAAGCACCGGGGAGCTGTTTTTT. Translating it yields CATGAESTGELFF.

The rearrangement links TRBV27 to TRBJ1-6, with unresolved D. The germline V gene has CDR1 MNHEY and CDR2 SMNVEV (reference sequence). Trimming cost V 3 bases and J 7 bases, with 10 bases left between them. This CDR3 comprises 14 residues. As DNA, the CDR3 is TGTGCCAGCAGTTTGGTCAGAGTAAATTCACCCCTCCACTTT. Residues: CASSLVRVNSPLHF.

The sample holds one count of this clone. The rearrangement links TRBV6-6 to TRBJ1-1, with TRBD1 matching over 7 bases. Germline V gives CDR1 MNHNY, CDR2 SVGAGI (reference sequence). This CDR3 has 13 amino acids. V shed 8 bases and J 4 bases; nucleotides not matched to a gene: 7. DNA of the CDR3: TGTGCCAGCCCCCAGGGGGGGTCCACTGAAGCTTTCTTT. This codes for CASPQGGSTEAFF.

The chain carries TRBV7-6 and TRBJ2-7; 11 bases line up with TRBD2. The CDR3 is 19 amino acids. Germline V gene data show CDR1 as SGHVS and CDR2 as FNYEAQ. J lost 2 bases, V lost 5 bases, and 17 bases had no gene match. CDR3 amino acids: CASSAPSAGTSGYPYEQYF. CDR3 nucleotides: TGTGCCAGCAGCGCACCGTCGGCCGGGACTAGCGGATACCCCTACGAGCAGTACTTC.

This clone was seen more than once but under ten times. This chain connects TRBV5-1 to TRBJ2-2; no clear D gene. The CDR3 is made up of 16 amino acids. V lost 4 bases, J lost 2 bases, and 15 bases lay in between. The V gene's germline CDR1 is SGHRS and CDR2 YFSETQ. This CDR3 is CASSPFSSLNTGELFF. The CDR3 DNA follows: TGCGCCAGCAGCCCATTTTCCTCTTTAAACACCGGGGAGCTGTTTTTT.

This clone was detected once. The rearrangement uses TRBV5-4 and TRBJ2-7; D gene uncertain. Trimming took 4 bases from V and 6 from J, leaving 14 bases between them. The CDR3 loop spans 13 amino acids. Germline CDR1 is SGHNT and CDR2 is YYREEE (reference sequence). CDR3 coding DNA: TGTGCCAGCAGCAAAAACCCCCTAGGCGAGCAGTACTTC. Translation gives CASSKNPLGEQYF.

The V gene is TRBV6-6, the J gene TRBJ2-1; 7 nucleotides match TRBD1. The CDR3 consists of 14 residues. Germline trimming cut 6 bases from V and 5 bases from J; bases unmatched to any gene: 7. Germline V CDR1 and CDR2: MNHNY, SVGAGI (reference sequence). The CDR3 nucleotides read TGTGCCAGCAGCATGGGACAGACAAACAATGAGCAGTTCTTC. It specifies CASSMGQTNNEQFF.

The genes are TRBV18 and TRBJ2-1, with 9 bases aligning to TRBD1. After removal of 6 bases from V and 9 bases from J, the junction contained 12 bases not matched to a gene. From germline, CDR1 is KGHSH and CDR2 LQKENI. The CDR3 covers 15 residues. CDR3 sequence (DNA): TGTGCCAGCTCTCTTCGGACAGGGGCGGTAGGTGAGCAGTTCTTC. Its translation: CASSLRTGAVGEQFF.

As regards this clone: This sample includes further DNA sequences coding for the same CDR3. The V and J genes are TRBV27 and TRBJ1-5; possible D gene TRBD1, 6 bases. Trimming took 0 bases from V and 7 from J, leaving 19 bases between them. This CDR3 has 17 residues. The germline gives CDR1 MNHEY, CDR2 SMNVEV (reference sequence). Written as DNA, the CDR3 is TGTGCCAGCAGTTTATCGGGTGGCCAGGGGAGTAACCAGCCCCAGCATTTT. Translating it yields CASSLSGGQGSNQPQHF.

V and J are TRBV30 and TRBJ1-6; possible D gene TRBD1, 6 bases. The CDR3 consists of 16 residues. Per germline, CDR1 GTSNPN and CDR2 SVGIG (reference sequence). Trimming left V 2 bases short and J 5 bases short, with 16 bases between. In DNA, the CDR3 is TGTGCCTGGAGTAGATTCCGGGACATCAATAATTCACCCCTCCACTTT. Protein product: CAWSRFRDINNSPLHF.

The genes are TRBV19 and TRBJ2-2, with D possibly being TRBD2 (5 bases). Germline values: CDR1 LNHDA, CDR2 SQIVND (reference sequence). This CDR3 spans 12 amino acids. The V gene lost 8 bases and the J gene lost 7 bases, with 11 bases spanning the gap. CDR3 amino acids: CASVRRGGELFF. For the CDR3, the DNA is TGTGCCAGTGTACGACGGGGCGGGGAGCTGTTTTTT.

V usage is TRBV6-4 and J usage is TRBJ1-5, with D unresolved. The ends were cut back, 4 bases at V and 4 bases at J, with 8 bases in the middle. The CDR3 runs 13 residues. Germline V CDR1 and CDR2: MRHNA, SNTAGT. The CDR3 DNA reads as TGTGCCAGCAGTGGCGGGCTTAATCAGCCCCAGCATTTT. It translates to CASSGGLNQPQHF.

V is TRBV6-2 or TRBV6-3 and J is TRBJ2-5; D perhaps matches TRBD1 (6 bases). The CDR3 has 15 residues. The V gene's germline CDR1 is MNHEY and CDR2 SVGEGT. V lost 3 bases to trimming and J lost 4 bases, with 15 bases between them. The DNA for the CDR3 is TGTGCCAGCAGTTATGGTCAGGGGTTCCGAGAGACCCAGTACTTC. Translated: CASSYGQGFRETQYF.

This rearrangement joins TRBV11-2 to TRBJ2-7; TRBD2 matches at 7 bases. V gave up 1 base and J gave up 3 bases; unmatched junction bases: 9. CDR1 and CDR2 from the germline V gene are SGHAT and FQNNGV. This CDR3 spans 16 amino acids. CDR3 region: CASSLVVGRGGYEQYF. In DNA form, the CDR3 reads TGTGCCAGCAGCTTAGTGGTAGGACGCGGGGGCTACGAGCAGTACTTC.

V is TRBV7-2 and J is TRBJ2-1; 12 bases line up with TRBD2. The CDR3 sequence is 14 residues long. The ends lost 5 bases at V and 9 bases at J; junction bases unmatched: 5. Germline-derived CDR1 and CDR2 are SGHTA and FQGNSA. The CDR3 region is CASSLTSGSGEQFF. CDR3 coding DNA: TGTGCCAGCAGCCTGACTAGCGGGAGCGGTGAGCAGTTCTTC. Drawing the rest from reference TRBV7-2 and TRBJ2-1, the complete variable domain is GAGVSQSPSNKVTEKGKDVELRCDPISGHTALYWYRQSLGQGLEFLIYFQGNSAPDKSGLPSDRFSAERTGGSVSTLTIQRTQQEDSAVYLCASSLTSGSGEQFFGPGTRLTVL.